The entry below gives a single T cell receptor beta chain sequence along with its context. Its specificity is unknown. Although they were nominally healthy when sampled, donors likely had unrecorded immune exposures. The entry originates in a study of cytomegalovirus exposure and HLA in healthy donors. Broader study findings: One later analysis reportedly identified an Asian-associated ancestry cluster that showed fewer N-insertions than the roughly 720-donor mean. It was about 150 TCR beta chains that were listed as cytomegalovirus-associated. The classifier, whose performance was assessed in both the original and validation cohorts, reportedly diagnosed cytomegalovirus status with high specificity and sensitivity.

Amplification used 60 Vbeta primers and 13 Jbeta primers. Profiling relied on immunoSEQ multiplex PCR, and the TCRdb table lists in-frame clones only, not all of them. The repertoire holds some 200,000 clones, with roughly 70% as singletons. The CDR3 contains 15 residues. Trimming at V came to 5 bases and at J to 2 bases, leaving 5 bases not matched to a gene. Germline CDR1 SGHAT, CDR2 FQDESV (reference sequence). The sample consisted of PBMCs. This clonotype was obtained from a man aged 35-49 years in good health and CMV-seropositive. The genes are TRBV11-1 and TRBJ2-7; TRBD2 aligns across 11 bases. CDR3: CASSVLAGGAYEQYF. CDR3 DNA: TGTGCCAGCAGCGTCCTAGCGGGGGGCGCCTACGAGCAGTACTTC.